The source of this T cell receptor (beta chain) is a study of beta chain features in type 1 diabetes. This CDR3 is 15 amino acids long. Germline values: CDR1 SGHTA, CDR2 FQGNSA. Unmatched junction bases numbered 9, after V lost 5 bases and J lost 4 bases. General observations from the study: For cells with high TCR expression, cDNA sequencing could yield over-representation.

Averaging around 120 mL, one heparinised blood draw came from each individual donor. This clone turned up a few times. No antigen is known for it. Investigators reverse transcribed all isolated RNA, so they sequenced expressed TCRB transcripts. Sequencing was performed with immunoSEQ multiplex PCR; in TCRdb, only in-frame clones are kept and a portion is missing. The repertoire holds 300,000 to 450,000 clones, with over 9.5% as singletons. The chain joins TRBV7-2 to TRBJ2-5; 8 bases match TRBD1. The sample was naive CD4+ T cells from blood. This clonotype was obtained from a man younger than 30 in good health. CDR3 residues: CASSPPDRGRETQYF. The CDR3 DNA reads TGTGCCAGCAGCCCGCCAGACAGGGGACGAGAGACCCAGTACTTC.